The 8 T cell receptor beta chains reported below all come from one sample, sequenced in a study of human T cells and chemical hapten exposure. From the RACE reads, TCRdb called clonotypes with MiXCR, one entry per CDR3 protein. The sample carries tens of thousands of distinct CDR3 sequences, 3.5% to 4.5% recorded once. Documented time point: healthy volunteer bleed at 2 weeks. Unfractionated whole blood was the source from which total RNA was extracted. Sequenced material: whole blood. These receptors were obtained from a female donor in good health. Some clones in this sample may be carry-over from other donors' samples.

This clonotype has ten or more counts. The chain joins TRBV4-3 to TRBJ2-2; tentatively, D is TRBD1 or TRBD2 (5 bases each). Germline V gene data show CDR1 as LGHNA and CDR2 as YSLEER. Trimming took off 4 bases at V and 7 bases at J, with 7 bases between the two ends. This CDR3 region has 12 residues. The CDR3 region has the DNA TGCGCCAGCAGCCGTGGGGGCGGGGAGCTGTTTTTT. Its protein is CASSRGGGELFF.

This clonotype was recorded at least ten times. The V gene is TRBV7-2, the J gene TRBJ1-1; 8 nucleotides match TRBD1. The V gene's germline CDR1 is SGHTA and CDR2 FQGNSA. The CDR3 is made up of 14 amino acids. With 4 bases clipped from V and 5 bases from J, the junction kept 6 bases outside the gene matches. CDR3 DNA: TGTGCCAGCAGCTCCACAGGGGGTTGGACTGAAGCTTTCTTT. Protein sequence: CASSSTGGWTEAFF.

Notes on this clonotype: This may arise from a read error, as a much more abundant clone is one base away. The gene calls are TRBV28 and TRBJ2-4, with 7 bases identical to TRBD1. Trimming cost V 4 bases and J 6 bases; bases outside gene matches: 9. This CDR3 contains 15 residues. In germline, CDR1 is MDHEN, CDR2 SYDVKM. CDR3 in DNA: TGTGCCAGCAGTTCGATCGGGACAGAAAGAAACATTCAGTACTTC. Translation gives CASSSIGTERNIQYF.

This clonotype appeared many times. The chain uses TRBV12-5 and TRBJ2-5; perhaps TRBD2 as D (5 bases). Germline V gene lookup returns CDR1 LGHNT and CDR2 FRNRAP. The CDR3 is made up of 15 amino acids. V gave up 0 bases and J gave up 2 bases, with 10 bases separating them. CDR3 coding DNA: TGTGCTAGTGGTTTGGTCCCCAGAGGGCAAGAGACCCAGTACTTC. This gives the protein CASGLVPRGQETQYF.

This clonotype was detected many times. The chain couples TRBV6-5 to TRBJ2-3; D not resolved. Trimming pared 4 bases from V and 12 bases from J, leaving 14 bases between. The CDR3 runs 12 residues. Germline V CDR1 and CDR2: MNHEY, SVGAGI. The CDR3 DNA reads TGTGCCAGCAGTTCCCAAGGGTTCTTACAGTATTTT. As protein: CASSSQGFLQYF.

This clonotype was seen ten or more times. CDR3: CASSNPWGGNTDTQYF. In DNA form, the CDR3 reads TGTGCCAGCAGCAACCCCTGGGGTGGTAACACAGATACGCAGTATTTT. The chain carries TRBV5-4 and TRBJ2-3, with D unresolved. CDR3 size: 16 residues. The germline gives CDR1 SGHNT, CDR2 YYREEE (reference sequence). The V end was cut by 4 bases, the J end by 2 bases, with 17 bases between.

This clonotype was recorded many times. This chain links TRBV7-2 with TRBJ2-3; no clear D gene. The CDR3 length is 14 residues. Germline assignment: CDR1 SGHTA and CDR2 FQGNSA. Trimming took 5 bases from V and 4 from J, leaving 13 bases between them. This chain's CDR3 is CASSPRTGSDTQYF. The DNA of the CDR3 is TGTGCCAGCAGCCCAAGGACGGGTTCAGATACGCAGTATTTT.

CDR3 DNA sequence: TGTGCCAGCAGTCTCTCCTCGGCCTACGAGCAGTACTTC. This gives the protein CASSLSSAYEQYF. The genes are TRBV12-3 or TRBV12-4 and TRBJ2-7; the D is unclear. The V end was cut by 5 bases, the J end by 2 bases, with 10 bases between. The CDR3 is made up of 13 amino acids.